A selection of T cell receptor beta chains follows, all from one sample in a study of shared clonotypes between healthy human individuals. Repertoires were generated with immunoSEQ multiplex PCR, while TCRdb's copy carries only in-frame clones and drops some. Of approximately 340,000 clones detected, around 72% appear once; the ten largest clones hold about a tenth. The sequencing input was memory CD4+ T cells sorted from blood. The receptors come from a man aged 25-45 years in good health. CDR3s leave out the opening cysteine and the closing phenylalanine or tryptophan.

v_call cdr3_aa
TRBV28 ASGQGWSTDTQY
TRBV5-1 ASSPTGGTPQH
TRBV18 ASSPQAGTRDTGYGYT
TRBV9 ASSVADLTSGLSYEQY
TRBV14 ASSQIGREEKLF
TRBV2 ASSGGLAGYNEQF
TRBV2 ASTTDTGELF
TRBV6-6 ASSPFTGDADTQY
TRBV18 ASSPRTEAYGYT
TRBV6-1 ASSAINVKGSEQY
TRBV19 ASSIQQGNTGELF
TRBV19 ASSIAGAAVSETQY
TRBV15 ATSRDGGGRAYEQY
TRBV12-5 ASGTGQGGTLSGNTIY
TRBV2 ASSRPAGVNNEQF
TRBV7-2 ASSESGRAYNEQF
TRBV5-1 ASSSSTDSHYGYT
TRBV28 ASHSARRAYEQY
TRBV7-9 ASSSQGTSTDTQY
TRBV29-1 SVGRGSNEKLF